This TCR beta chain was recorded in a study of OX40 agonist ivuxolimab in advanced cancers. About this clone: Within the sample, other DNA sequences also encode this same CDR3.

Assay used: immunoSEQ multiplex PCR; TCRdb lists only in-frame clones, some missing. The sample consists of roughly 70,000 clones, around 89% of them appearing once. V lost 0 bases and J 2 bases, leaving 5 bases between the germline ends. This CDR3 region has 13 residues. From germline, CDR1 is SGHNT and CDR2 YYREEE (reference sequence). The receptor's source is an adult with an advanced solid tumor such as melanoma, head and neck, liver or kidney cancer. The source was CD4+ or CD8+ T cells sorted from blood, collected in a trial of the OX40 agonist ivuxolimab. The chain is built from TRBV5-4 and TRBJ1-1, with D unclear. CDR3 sequence: CASSLVSNTEAFF. DNA of the CDR3: TGTGCCAGCAGCTTGGTGAGCAACACTGAAGCTTTCTTT. The full variable domain, its missing parts supplied by reference TRBV5-4 and TRBJ1-1, is ETGVTQSPTHLIKTRGQQVTLRCSSQSGHNTVSWYQQALGQGPQFIFQYYREEENGRGNFPPRFSGLQFPNYSSELNVNALELDDSALYLCASSLVSNTEAFFGQGTRLTVV.